The clone carrying this T cell receptor (beta chain) was found many times. As yet, its antigen is unknown. These data are taken from a study of early T cells in non-severe SARS-CoV-2 infection. Study-wide context: The sequenced material was bulk RNA from unsorted whole blood, and its chains were unpaired.

General observations from the study: Missing private and CD4 specificities, VDJdb matching favored anti-spike CD8 responses.

Germline assignment: CDR1 SGHRS and CDR2 YFSETQ. V gave up 0 bases and J gave up 4 bases, with 12 bases separating them. CDR3 length equals 15 residues. The protocol attached unique molecular identifiers to individual cDNA molecules. TCRdb reprocessed the 5' RACE reads with MiXCR, giving one entry per CDR3 protein. Of fewer than 40,000 distinct CDR3 sequences in the sample, around 3.9% were seen once. The source is an adult who was a healthcare worker with PCR-confirmed SARS-CoV-2 infection or an uninfected control (not recorded which). This chain uses TRBV5-1 with TRBJ2-3; tentatively, D is TRBD1 (6 bases). Material for sequencing was whole blood. Written as DNA, the CDR3 is TGCGCCAGCAGCTTGGAGGGGGTCGTCGCAGATACGCAGTATTTT. This translates into CASSLEGVVADTQYF.